What follows are 28 T cell receptor beta chains derived from one specimen sequenced in a study of blood T cell repertoires in COVID-19. Profiled with immunoSEQ multiplex PCR; TCRdb holds only in-frame clones, not every one. The table has under 50,000 clones, more than 85% seen once. The sequenced sample was peripheral blood. Every receptor here comes from a man in his fifties or sixties with COVID-19, enrolled during active disease.

The gene calls are TRBV18 and TRBJ1-5, with D possibly being TRBD1 (6 bases). The length of the CDR3 is 14 residues. Trimming shortened V by 6 bases and J by 7 bases, and 16 bases separated the two germline ends. Germline lookup yields CDR1 KGHSH and CDR2 LQKENI. CDR3 sequence reads: CASSPGGGRQPQHF. The CDR3 DNA sequence: TGTGCCAGCTCCCCCGGGGGGGGCCGGCAGCCCCAGCATTTT. Drawing the rest from reference TRBV18 and TRBJ1-5, the complete variable domain is NAGVMQNPRHLVRRRGQEARLRCSPMKGHSHVYWYRQLPEEGLKFMVYLQKENIIDESGMPKERFSAEFPKEGPSILRIQQVVRGDSAAYFCASSPGGGRQPQHFGDGTRLSIL.

The chain has TRBV7-3 and TRBJ2-3, with 8 positions matching TRBD2. V dropped 1 base and J dropped 4; count of bases not matched to a gene: 1. Germline-derived CDR1 and CDR2 are SGHTA and FQGTGA. The length of the CDR3 is 14 residues. CDR3: CASSLSSGADTQYF. CDR3 DNA sequence: TGTGCCAGCAGCTTAAGTAGCGGGGCAGATACGCAGTATTTT.

This chain links TRBV6-5 with TRBJ1-6; D perhaps matches TRBD1 (6 bases). The germline V gene has CDR1 MNHEY and CDR2 SVGAGI. The CDR3 totals 14 residues. V lost 8 bases to trimming and J lost 3 bases, with 11 bases between them. CDR3 in amino acids: CASGGSFYNSPLHF. DNA of the CDR3: TGTGCCAGCGGGGGCTCCTTCTATAATTCACCCCTCCACTTT.

On this clone: An end of the junction does not agree with germline; a read error may underlie this. The V and J genes are TRBV7-2 and TRBJ1-1; TRBD1 might be the D (5 bases). Per the germline V gene, CDR1 is SGHTA and CDR2 is FQGNSA. The CDR3 has 15 amino acids. Here the CDR3 DNA reads TGTGCCAGCAGCTTATCCACGGGACTTAAAACTGGAGCTTTCTTT. Protein sequence: CASSLSTGLKTGAFF.

The chain employs TRBV29-1 and TRBJ1-2, with D tentatively TRBD1 (6 bases). The germline gives CDR1 SQVTM, CDR2 ANQGSEA. This CDR3 region has 16 residues. V was trimmed by 0 bases and J by 5 bases, leaving 19 bases between them. The CDR3 bases are TGCAGCGTTGAAGATATCGAGCGGGACACCCTATATGGCTACACCTTC. Amino acids: CSVEDIERDTLYGYTF.

The V call is TRBV7-2, the J call TRBJ2-7; D might be TRBD2 (5 bases). The V and J ends lost 6 bases and 7 bases respectively, with 19 bases between them. The CDR3 runs to 14 residues. Germline V gives CDR1 SGHTA, CDR2 FQGNSA. CDR3 in amino acids: CASRQTWTDEEQYF. CDR3 sequence (DNA): TGTGCCAGCAGACAGACCTGGACTGATGAAGAGCAGTACTTC. Combining the CDR3 with reference TRBV7-2 and TRBJ2-7 gives the whole variable domain GAGVSQSPSNKVTEKGKDVELRCDPISGHTALYWYRQSLGQGLEFLIYFQGNSAPDKSGLPSDRFSAERTGGSVSTLTIQRTQQEDSAVYLCASRQTWTDEEQYFGPGTRLTVT.

The chain carries TRBV7-3 and TRBJ2-3, with 8 nucleotides matching TRBD2. With V trimmed by 4 bases and J by 0 bases, 9 bases remained unmatched. Germline CDR1 SGHTA, CDR2 FQGTGA. CDR3 length: 17 residues. This CDR3 is CASSSGLAGTSTDTQYF. The DNA of the CDR3 is TGTGCCAGCAGCTCCGGGTTAGCGGGGACTAGCACAGATACGCAGTATTTT.

The chain carries TRBV5-1 and TRBJ2-7, with 9 bases that match TRBD2. Germline CDR1 reads SGHRS; CDR2 reads YFSETQ. The CDR3 has 17 amino acids. V lost 1 base and J lost 2; bases outside the gene matches: 10. The CDR3 DNA reads as TGCGCCAGCAGCTTGCTCGCTAGCGGGGACGGGACCTACGAGCAGTACTTC. Translated: CASSLLASGDGTYEQYF. The full variable domain, rest sourced from reference TRBV5-1 and TRBJ2-7, is KAGVTQTPRYLIKTRGQQVTLSCSPISGHRSVSWYQQTPGQGLQFLFEYFSETQRNKGNFPGRFSGRQFSNSRSEMNVSTLELGDSALYLCASSLLASGDGTYEQYFGPGTRLTVT.

The rearrangement uses TRBV4-2 and TRBJ1-2, with D possibly being TRBD1 (5 bases). CDR1 and CDR2 from the germline V gene are LGHNA and YNFKEQ. The CDR3 consists of 15 residues. The germline V and J ends were trimmed by 0 bases and 8 bases, with 16 bases remaining between them. The CDR3 DNA reads TGTGCCAGCAGCCAAGAAGGATCGGCAGGGAACGGCTACACCTTC. As protein: CASSQEGSAGNGYTF.

In DNA, the CDR3 is TGTGCCAGCAGACCTACAGGCTATAATTCACCCCTCCACTTT. This gives the protein CASRPTGYNSPLHF. The rearrangement links TRBV11-2 to TRBJ1-6; tentatively, D is TRBD1 (5 bases). Trimming stripped 6 bases from V and 3 bases from J, with 9 bases between. This CDR3 is built from 14 residues. The germline V gene encodes CDR1 SGHAT and CDR2 FQNNGV.

V is TRBV6-2 or TRBV6-3 and J is TRBJ1-5; TRBD1 is a possible D gene (6 bases). The CDR3 runs to 14 residues. The V gene lost 2 bases and the J gene lost 6 bases, with 11 bases spanning the gap. Germline assignment: CDR1 MNHEY and CDR2 SVGEGT. The CDR3 DNA reads TGTGCCAGCAGTTACGGGGGGGCGAGTCAGCCCCAGCATTTT. It specifies CASSYGGASQPQHF.

DNA for the CDR3: TGTGCCAGCAGCCAATACCCGGGACAGAACACTGAAGCTTTCTTT. It translates to CASSQYPGQNTEAFF. The chain couples TRBV3-1 (or the pseudogene TRBV3-2) to TRBJ1-1, with D perhaps matching TRBD1 (6 bases). Germline loops: CDR1 LGHDT, CDR2 YNNKEL (reference sequence). This CDR3 is 15 amino acids long. With 2 bases removed from V and 1 base from J, the gap between germline ends came to 11 bases.

The rearrangement links TRBV2 to TRBJ1-2; D is perhaps TRBD1 (5 bases). The V gene lost 3 bases and the J gene lost 0 bases, with 8 bases spanning the gap. CDR1 SNHLY and CDR2 FYNNEI come from the germline V gene. The CDR3 has 14 residues. The CDR3 sequence: CASSESRANYGYTF. In DNA, the CDR3 is TGTGCCAGCAGTGAGAGCAGGGCTAACTATGGCTACACCTTC.

The rearrangement links TRBV5-1 to TRBJ2-1; D might be TRBD2 (6 bases). This CDR3 comprises 17 residues. V lost 3 bases, J lost 0 bases, and 16 bases lay in between. Germline loops: CDR1 SGHRS, CDR2 YFSETQ. This CDR3 is CASSSRGGRSSYNEQFF. The CDR3, as DNA: TGCGCCAGCAGCTCCCGGGGAGGCCGAAGCTCCTACAATGAGCAGTTCTTC. Full variable domain (missing parts from reference TRBV5-1 and TRBJ2-1): KAGVTQTPRYLIKTRGQQVTLSCSPISGHRSVSWYQQTPGQGLQFLFEYFSETQRNKGNFPGRFSGRQFSNSRSEMNVSTLELGDSALYLCASSSRGGRSSYNEQFFGPGTRLTVL.

V gene TRBV19 combines with J gene TRBJ1-6; no definite D call. This CDR3 contains 15 residues. CDR1 is LNHDA and CDR2 is SQIVND in the germline V gene (reference sequence). Between the trimmed V and J ends, which lost 3 bases and 8 bases, there was a span of 14 bases. This CDR3 reads CASSISPGGYSPLHF. DNA of the CDR3: TGTGCCAGTAGTATCTCTCCAGGTGGTTATTCACCCCTCCACTTT.

This rearrangement joins TRBV4-1 to TRBJ1-2; 7 bases match TRBD1. The J segment lost 4 bases and the V segment lost 1 base, leaving 6 bases of the junction unmatched. This CDR3 has 15 amino acids. Germline V gene lookup returns CDR1 MGHRA and CDR2 YSYEKL. This CDR3 is CASSQADTGVYGYTF. The CDR3 DNA follows: TGCGCCAGCAGCCAAGCCGATACAGGGGTCTATGGCTACACCTTC.

This chain connects TRBV5-1 to TRBJ1-1; weak D call: TRBD1 (6 bases). The CDR3 length is 15 residues. V lost 7 bases, J lost 4 bases, and 20 bases lay in between. Per germline, CDR1 SGHRS and CDR2 YFSETQ. The CDR3 sequence is CASVGDNRVGTEAFF. In DNA, the CDR3 is TGCGCCAGCGTCGGGGATAACAGGGTAGGCACTGAAGCTTTCTTT.

V is TRBV18 and J is TRBJ2-1, with TRBD2 identical over 14 bases. V lost 2 bases and J lost 9; bases outside the gene matches: 6. Germline CDR1 KGHSH, CDR2 LQKENI. The CDR3 extends over 16 amino acids. In DNA, the CDR3 is TGTGCCAGCTCACCAAGACTAGCGGGGGGGGATGCTGAGCAGTTCTTC. This translates into CASSPRLAGGDAEQFF. Using reference TRBV18 and TRBJ2-1 for the parts outside the CDR3, the full variable domain is NAGVMQNPRHLVRRRGQEARLRCSPMKGHSHVYWYRQLPEEGLKFMVYLQKENIIDESGMPKERFSAEFPKEGPSILRIQQVVRGDSAAYFCASSPRLAGGDAEQFFGPGTRLTVL.

The chain carries TRBV7-3 and TRBJ2-1, with 8 positions matching TRBD1. The length of the CDR3 is 17 residues. Germline V gene lookup returns CDR1 SGHTA and CDR2 FQGTGA. Trimming took 2 bases from V and 0 from J; bases not matched to a gene: 6. The CDR3 protein is CASSLGATGGSYNEQFF. CDR3 coding DNA: TGTGCCAGCAGCTTAGGGGCCACAGGGGGCTCCTACAATGAGCAGTTCTTC.

The V gene is TRBV11-3, the J gene TRBJ2-1; perhaps TRBD2 as D (5 bases). V lost 5 bases, J lost 0 bases, and 11 bases lay in between. CDR1 SGHNT and CDR2 YENEEA come from the germline V gene. This CDR3 spans 15 amino acids. DNA for the CDR3: TGTGCCAGCAGCCCTACACGGGACTCCTACAATGAGCAGTTCTTC. Translated, it gives CASSPTRDSYNEQFF.

The count of this clone is one. The CDR3 coding sequence is TGCGCCAGCAGCCCACAGGGTTACTCCTATAATTCACCCCTCCACTTT. It codes for CASSPQGYSYNSPLHF. This rearrangement joins TRBV5-1 to TRBJ1-6, with D possibly matching TRBD1 (6 bases). Germline V lookup: CDR1 SGHRS, CDR2 YFSETQ. This CDR3 spans 16 amino acids. V lost 4 bases and J 0 bases, leaving 11 bases between the germline ends. Full variable domain (rest looked up from reference TRBV5-1 and TRBJ1-6): KAGVTQTPRYLIKTRGQQVTLSCSPISGHRSVSWYQQTPGQGLQFLFEYFSETQRNKGNFPGRFSGRQFSNSRSEMNVSTLELGDSALYLCASSPQGYSYNSPLHFGNGTRLTVT.

The chain couples TRBV13 to TRBJ2-3; D is unclear. With 4 bases removed from V and 2 bases from J, the gap between germline ends came to 13 bases. Germline CDR1 PRHDT, CDR2 FYEKMQ (reference sequence). The CDR3 sequence is 15 residues long. The CDR3 protein is CASSSSGRFTDTQYF. The CDR3, as DNA: TGTGCCAGCAGCTCATCTGGCAGGTTCACAGATACGCAGTATTTT.

This rearrangement joins TRBV7-9 to TRBJ1-3; D remains unclear. CDR3 length: 15 residues. Germline V gene data show CDR1 as SEHNR and CDR2 as FQNEAQ (reference sequence). Trimming cost V 5 bases and J 2 bases, with 13 bases left between them. CDR3 amino acids: CASSPDGRAGNTIYF. CDR3 bases: TGTGCCAGCAGCCCAGATGGGAGGGCTGGAAACACCATATATTTT.

This rearrangement joins TRBV6-2 or TRBV6-3 to TRBJ1-2; D possibly corresponds to TRBD1 (5 bases). Germline V lookup: CDR1 MNHEY, CDR2 SVGEGT. Trimming cost V 5 bases and J 0 bases, with 13 bases left between them. The CDR3 is 15 amino acids. The CDR3 region has the DNA TGTGCCAGCAGTACCGTCGGGGGAGCTAACTATGGCTACACCTTC. Its translation: CASSTVGGANYGYTF.

The J gene is TRBJ2-7, the V gene TRBV3-1 (or the pseudogene TRBV3-2), with 10 bases fitting TRBD1. After removal of 1 base from V and 3 bases from J, the junction contained 0 bases not matched to a gene. CDR3 size: 14 residues. Germline V gene data show CDR1 as LGHDT and CDR2 as YNNKEL (reference sequence). Here the CDR3 DNA reads TGTGCCAGCAGCCAAGGGACAGGGGGCTACGAGCAGTACTTC. Translated, it gives CASSQGTGGYEQYF.

This chain connects TRBV27 to TRBJ1-4; D is undetermined. CDR1 is MNHEY and CDR2 is SMNVEV in the germline V gene (reference sequence). V was pared by 3 bases and J by 7 bases, with 12 bases between. This CDR3 has 14 amino acids. Here the CDR3 DNA reads TGTGCCAGCAGTTTGGCGGGCGTGGGTGAAAAACTGTTTTTT. Protein: CASSLAGVGEKLFF.

This clone appeared a single time. The chain employs TRBV7-2 and TRBJ2-7; 7 bases are shared with TRBD1. Trimming at V came to 5 bases and at J to 3 bases, leaving 7 bases not matched to a gene. The germline CDR1 and CDR2 sequences are SGHTA and FQGNSA. The length of the CDR3 is 14 residues. The DNA for the CDR3 is TGTGCCAGCAGCCTGACAGGGTCGAACTACGAGCAGTACTTC. Translated, it gives CASSLTGSNYEQYF.

The chain employs TRBV28 and TRBJ2-1; TRBD1 matches at 10 bases. V lost 5 bases and J lost 13; bases outside the gene matches: 5. Germline-derived CDR1 and CDR2 are MDHEN and SYDVKM. The CDR3 runs 12 residues. DNA of the CDR3: TGTGCCAGCAGTCTCCCGACAGGGGGCCAGTTCTTC. Translated, it gives CASSLPTGGQFF.